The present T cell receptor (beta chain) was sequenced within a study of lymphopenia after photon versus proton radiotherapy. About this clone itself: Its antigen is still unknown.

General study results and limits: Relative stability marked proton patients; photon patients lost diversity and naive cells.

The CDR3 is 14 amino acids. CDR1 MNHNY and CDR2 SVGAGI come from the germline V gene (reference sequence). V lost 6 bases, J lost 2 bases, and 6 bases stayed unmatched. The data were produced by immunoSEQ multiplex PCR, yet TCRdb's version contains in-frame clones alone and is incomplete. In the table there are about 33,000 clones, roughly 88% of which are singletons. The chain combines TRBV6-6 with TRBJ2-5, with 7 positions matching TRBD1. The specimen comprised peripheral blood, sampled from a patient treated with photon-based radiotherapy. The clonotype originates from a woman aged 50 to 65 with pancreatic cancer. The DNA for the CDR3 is TGTGCCAGCAGGACCCGACAGGGACAAGAGACCCAGTACTTC. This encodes CASRTRQGQETQYF.